The rows below give T cell receptor beta chains drawn from one sample of a study of blood T cells in healthy people across ages. TCRdb reanalysed the 5' RACE reads using MiXCR and keeps one entry per CDR3 protein. This sample has about 640,000 distinct CDR3 sequences, with 58% found just once. Sequencing input: blood. The receptors stem from a man aged 60 to 75 in good health. The CDR3 runs from the conserved cysteine through the conserved F or W. A D gene is named only where the DNA matches it firmly. Size is stated for part of the rows, as once, few or many counts, or as a class when the clone is expanded.

D gene,J gene,V gene,clone size,CDR3 protein,CDR3 DNA
NA,TRBJ2-5,TRBV20-1,NA,CSARPDGLGTQYF,TGCAGTGCTAGACCCGATGGGCTCGGGACCCAGTACTTC
NA,TRBJ1-1,TRBV5-1,NA,CASSARGNMNTEAFF,TGCGCCAGCAGCGCCCGGGGGAACATGAACACTGAAGCTTTCTTT
NA,TRBJ1-5,TRBV10-3,NA,CAISGGGSRGNQPQHF,TGTGCCATCAGCGGGGGGGGTTCCCGGGGCAATCAGCCCCAGCATTTT
NA,TRBJ2-1,TRBV11-2,NA,CASSLRQCGGYNEQFF,TGTGCCAGCAGCTTGCGGCAGTGCGGTGGGTACAATGAGCAGTTCTTC
TRBD1,TRBJ2-5,TRBV5-6,NA,CASSRGQGFQETQYF,TGTGCCAGCAGCCGCGGACAGGGCTTCCAAGAGACCCAGTACTTC
TRBD1,TRBJ2-7,TRBV7-8,NA,CASSFEGATYEQYF,TGTGCCAGCAGCTTTGAGGGGGCTACCTACGAGCAGTACTTC
NA,TRBJ1-1,TRBV29-1,few,CSVGLTVNTEAFF,TGCAGCGTTGGCCTGACAGTGAACACTGAAGCTTTCTTT
TRBD2,TRBJ2-7,TRBV6-6,NA,CASRPGETGGEQYF,TGTGCCAGCAGACCGGGGGAAACGGGGGGCGAGCAGTACTTC
NA,TRBJ2-3,TRBV7-9,NA,CASSNTGGADTQYF,TGTGCCAGCAGCAACACTGGGGGGGCCGATACGCAGTATTTT
NA,TRBJ2-4,TRBV25-1,NA,CASRPTGAKNIQYF,TGTGCCAGCAGGCCTACAGGGGCCAAAAACATTCAGTACTTC
NA,TRBJ2-6,TRBV5-1,NA,CASSPQRAGANVLTF,TGCGCCAGCAGCCCTCAAAGAGCTGGGGCCAACGTCCTGACTTTC
NA,TRBJ2-7,TRBV11-2,NA,CASSSRAKYYEQYF,TGTGCCAGCAGCTCTAGGGCAAAGTACTACGAGCAGTACTTC
TRBD2,TRBJ2-7,TRBV3-1,NA,CASSQSGGPCNEQYF,TGTGCCAGCAGCCAAAGCGGGGGGCCGTGCAATGAGCAGTACTTC
TRBD1,TRBJ2-1,TRBV20-1,NA,CSARAPGQGGSYNEQFF,TGCAGTGCTAGAGCCCCGGGACAGGGGGGATCCTACAATGAGCAGTTCTTC
NA,TRBJ2-7,TRBV29-1,NA,CSVEFGPGTEQYF,TGCAGCGTTGAATTCGGTCCGGGTACTGAGCAGTACTTC
NA,TRBJ1-2,TRBV24-1,NA,CATSDRTKNYGYTF,TGTGCCACCAGTGACCGGACGAAAAACTATGGCTACACCTTC
NA,TRBJ1-1,TRBV12-3/TRBV12-4,NA,CASRGSWDTEAFF,TGTGCCAGCAGGGGGTCCTGGGACACTGAAGCTTTCTTT
NA,TRBJ1-2,TRBV13,NA,CASRRAGRNYSYTF,TGTGCCAGCAGACGAGCAGGGCGGAACTATAGCTACACCTTC